Listed here is a single TCR beta chain. No antigen is known for it. This entry is derived from a study of monozygotic twins with inflammatory bowel disease. Findings of the study overall: Reduced clonotype sharing with other individuals was observed in IBD patients relative to healthy twins, especially with disease activity.

The template switching step added UMIs that contained a 6-nucleotide sample barcode. TCRdb re-called the 5' RACE reads, yielding one record per CDR3 amino acid sequence without DNA. The sample spans approximately 40,000 distinct CDR3 sequences; the ten largest clones claim about 5%. The clonotype originates from a human donor with ulcerative colitis or Crohn's disease, or a healthy co-twin of an affected twin (not recorded which). Sequenced material: blood.

The CDR3 protein is CASSFETSGNTIYF. V gene TRBV28 combines with J gene TRBJ1-3. This CDR3 contains 14 residues. Germline V gives CDR1 MDHEN, CDR2 SYDVKM. Together with reference TRBV28 and TRBJ1-3, the CDR3 gives the full variable domain: DVKVTQSSRYLVKRTGEKVFLECVQDMDHENMFWYRQDPGLGLRLIYFSYDVKMKEKGDIPEGYSVSREKKERFSLILESASTNQTSMYLCASSFETSGNTIYFGEGSWLTVV.